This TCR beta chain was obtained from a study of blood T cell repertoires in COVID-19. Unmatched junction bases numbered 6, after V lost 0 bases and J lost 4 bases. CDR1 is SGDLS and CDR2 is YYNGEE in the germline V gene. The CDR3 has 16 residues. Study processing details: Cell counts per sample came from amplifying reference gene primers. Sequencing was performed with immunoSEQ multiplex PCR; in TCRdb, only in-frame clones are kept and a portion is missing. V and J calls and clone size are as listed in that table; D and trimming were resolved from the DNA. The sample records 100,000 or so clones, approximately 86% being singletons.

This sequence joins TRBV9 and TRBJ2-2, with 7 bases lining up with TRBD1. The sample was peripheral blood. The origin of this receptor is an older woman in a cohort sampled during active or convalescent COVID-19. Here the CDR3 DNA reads TGTGCCAGCAGCGTAGTTGACAGGGACCCCACCGGGGAGCTGTTTTTT. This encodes CASSVVDRDPTGELFF.